A single T cell receptor (beta chain) is shown here with its context. Its matching antigen is unknown. Each TCR beta library was made by quantitative 5'-RACE that incorporated molecular barcodes. MiXCR, run by TCRdb on the 5' RACE reads, gives a single entry per CDR3 protein. In the table there are around 220,000 distinct CDR3 sequences, about a sixth of which are singletons. These data originate in a study of CD8 T cells in ankylosing spondylitis. Overall study findings and caveats: A TCR beta motif of under ten highly homologous variants seemed to mark ankylosing spondylitis blood. Disease-linked clones were found to be CD8+ and relatively rare in peripheral blood.

This CDR3 has 14 amino acids. Germline-derived CDR1 and CDR2 are LNHNV and YYDKDF (reference sequence). With 4 bases clipped from V and 6 bases from J, the junction kept 3 bases outside the gene matches. This sequence originates from a male donor with ankylosing spondylitis. V usage is TRBV15 and J usage is TRBJ1-5; 10 positions match TRBD1. Sample: blood, either unsorted or a sorted T cell fraction (not recorded which). CDR3 sequence (DNA): TGTGCCACCAGCACCCGGACAGGGGGTCAGCCCCAGCATTTT. This sequence encodes CATSTRTGGQPQHF.